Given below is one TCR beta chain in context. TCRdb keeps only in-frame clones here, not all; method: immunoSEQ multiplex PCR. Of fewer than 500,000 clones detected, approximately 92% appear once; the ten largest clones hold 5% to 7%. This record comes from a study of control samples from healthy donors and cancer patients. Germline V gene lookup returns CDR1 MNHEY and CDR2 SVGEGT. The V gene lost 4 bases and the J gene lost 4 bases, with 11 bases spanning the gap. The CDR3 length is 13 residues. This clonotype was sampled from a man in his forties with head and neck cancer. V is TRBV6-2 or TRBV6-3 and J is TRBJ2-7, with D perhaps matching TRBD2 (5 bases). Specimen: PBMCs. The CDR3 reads CASSSQLEYEQYF. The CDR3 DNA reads TGTGCCAGCAGTTCTCAACTAGAGTACGAGCAGTACTTC.